This T cell receptor beta chain was identified in a study of blood T cell repertoires in COVID-19 (TCRdb year 2020). At the level of the whole study: Samples from collaborators originated in the United States, Italy and Spain and spanned both the acute and convalescent phases of COVID-19. The material from the prospective study consisted of cDNA or gDNA derived from T cells, B-cell-depleted T cells, or PBMCs. The dataset comprised deeply sampled blood TCRbeta repertoires from subjects exposed to, actively infected with, or recovered from COVID-19. A freely available public database, intended as a resource for researchers studying the immune response to SARS-CoV-2, is where the repertoires were released. Samples were obtained from the ongoing ImmuneRACE study (first 160 participants) and from about 1,300 subjects provided by 6 global collaborators. Sample metadata almost always included a de-identified subject ID, COVID-19 status, age in years and sex. Where available, HLA class I and class II types were taken from metadata supplied by the sample provider and were not determined by assay-based typing.

What the research found in general, with its limitations: The quantity of clinical and demographic metadata differed by source and by participant and was supplied without curation.

Samples from volunteer blood donors who had recovered from COVID-19 were contributed by a second Seattle source. Each collaborating institution followed its own protocols to collect whole blood in K2EDTA tubes. Collaborator samples were shipped for TCRbeta analysis as frozen whole blood, isolated PBMCs, or DNA extracted from either sample type. Of note for this clone: Its antigen has not been determined. Base quality data are lacking; no much larger clone is found one base away.

The immunoSEQ Assay, a bias-controlled multiplex PCR, was used to amplify TCRbeta CDR3 regions from genomic DNA. Per the source publication's procedure: The number of nucleated cells in each sample was estimated by amplification of reference gene primers within the assay. Sequence reads were collapsed and filtered to measure the absolute abundance of every unique TCRbeta CDR3 rearrangement. Productive Simpson clonality was computed per sample as the square root of Simpson's diversity index over productive rearrangements. In TCRdb, the immuneACCESS table is reduced to in-frame sequences with V and J assigned. These tables do not hold every clone; where another copy was compared, an unresolved V gene accounts for under half, and the others remain unexplained. V, J and clone size derive from that table, while D and trimming were established from the DNA sequence. This sample lists about 240,000 clones; about 90% were detected once. The ten largest clones take up 7.2% of the sample.

The CDR3 has 13 amino acids, counting the end cysteine and phenylalanine. Only the CDR3 part of the read is kept: 39 bases, read in frame from the first base. The CDR1 and CDR2 encoded by the germline V gene are MGHRA and YSYEKL. The V and J ends are trimmed by 1 base and 5 bases, leaving 6 bases between them. The receptor was isolated from a man aged 60 to 69 who had recovered from COVID-19. The sample taken for sequencing was peripheral blood. This sequence uses TRBV4-1 and TRBJ1-5, with no D gene named confidently. The DNA is TGCGCCAGCAGCCAAGCAGGCGATCAGCCCCAGCATTTT. Translated, it reads CASSQAGDQPQHF.